Each of the 19 T cell receptor beta chains below was sequenced from the same sample in a study of blood T cell repertoires in COVID-19. The assay was immunoSEQ multiplex PCR, and TCRdb's table has in-frame clones only and misses some. In the table there are 150,000 to 200,000 clones, over 75% of which are singletons. Sequencing was done on a sample of PBMCs or T cells enriched from blood (not recorded which). All receptors derive from a human donor with acute COVID-19. The donor label of this sample is uncertain.

The chain recombines TRBV27 with TRBJ1-6; 11 nucleotides agree with TRBD1. The CDR3 spans 15 residues. Germline lookup yields CDR1 MNHEY and CDR2 SMNVEV (reference sequence). After removal of 6 bases from V and 10 bases from J, the junction contained 8 bases not matched to a gene. CDR3 sequence reads: CASSPGQGALSPLHF. The DNA of the CDR3 is TGTGCCAGCAGCCCCGGACAGGGGGCTCTATCACCCCTCCACTTT.

J is TRBJ1-3 and V is TRBV14, with 9 positions matching TRBD1. CDR1 is SGHDN and CDR2 is FVKESK in the germline V gene. V shed 8 bases and J 3 bases; nucleotides not matched to a gene: 8. This CDR3 is built from 15 residues. The CDR3 sequence: CASDSTGGSGNTIYF. The CDR3 DNA sequence: TGTGCCAGCGATTCCACAGGGGGCAGTGGAAACACCATATATTTT.

The chain joins TRBV19 to TRBJ2-2, with TRBD1 matching 8 bases. In germline, CDR1 is LNHDA, CDR2 SQIVND (reference sequence). The CDR3 has 15 residues. J was trimmed by 5 bases and V by 7 bases; bases with no gene match: 9. Here the CDR3 reads CASKDRAVGTGELFF. For the CDR3, the DNA is TGTGCCAGTAAGGACAGGGCGGTGGGGACCGGGGAGCTGTTTTTT.

The chain is built from TRBV7-9 and TRBJ2-3, with 9 nucleotides matching TRBD2. Germline loops: CDR1 SEHNR, CDR2 FQNEAQ (reference sequence). This CDR3 region has 15 residues. V was pared by 4 bases and J by 4 bases, with 6 bases of the junction left unmatched. Here the CDR3 reads CASSSTSGGADTQYF. CDR3 sequence (DNA): TGTGCCAGCAGCTCGACTAGCGGAGGAGCAGATACGCAGTATTTT.

This clone has a single count. V and J are TRBV24-1 and TRBJ2-3, with TRBD1 identical over 9 bases. The junction had 12 bases not matched to a gene; V was cut back by 3 bases and J by 6 bases. This CDR3 has 17 residues. The germline gives CDR1 KGHDR, CDR2 SFDVKD. The DNA of the CDR3 is TGTGCCACCAGTGATCCCTTATCGGGACAGGGTAGGGATACGCAGTATTTT. It encodes CATSDPLSGQGRDTQYF.

The rearrangement uses TRBV11-3 and TRBJ2-1; 9 bases map to TRBD2. With 0 bases clipped from V and 0 bases from J, the junction kept 0 bases outside the gene matches. CDR1 is SGHNT, CDR2 YENEEA, per germline. The CDR3 consists of 16 residues. CDR3 nucleotides: TGTGCCAGCAGCTTAGAGCGGGGGGGCTCCTACAATGAGCAGTTCTTC. Translating it yields CASSLERGGSYNEQFF.

J is TRBJ2-7 and V is TRBV7-2; 9 bases map to TRBD2. With V trimmed by 7 bases and J by 5 bases, 15 bases remained unmatched. The CDR3 is made up of 16 amino acids. Germline assignment: CDR1 SGHTA and CDR2 FQGNSA. As DNA, the CDR3 is TGTGCCAGCAAATCCTCCGCCGGGACTAGCTTCGACGAGCAGTACTTC. This translates into CASKSSAGTSFDEQYF.

The chain carries TRBV4-1 and TRBJ1-1; no clear D. V was trimmed by 3 bases and J by 2 bases, leaving 7 bases between them. Germline loops: CDR1 MGHRA, CDR2 YSYEKL. CDR3 length: 13 residues. The CDR3 DNA reads as TGCGCCAGCAGCCATGCGGGAAACACTGAAGCTTTCTTT. It specifies CASSHAGNTEAFF.

This rearrangement joins TRBV3-1 (or the pseudogene TRBV3-2) to TRBJ2-5; 7 bases are shared with TRBD1. The CDR3 is 14 residues long. Germline CDR1 is LGHDT and CDR2 is YNNKEL (reference sequence). V shed 4 bases and J 5 bases; nucleotides not matched to a gene: 7. The DNA for the CDR3 is TGTGCCAGCAGCCGTGACAGGGTGCGGGAGACCCAGTACTTC. Translating gives CASSRDRVRETQYF.

This clone has more than one count but fewer than ten. This sequence joins TRBV5-1 and TRBJ2-7; TRBD2 matches 8 bases. Germline V gene lookup returns CDR1 SGHRS and CDR2 YFSETQ. The CDR3 is 17 amino acids. The V gene end was trimmed by 1 base and the J gene end by 2 bases; junction bases not matched to a gene: 11. In DNA form, the CDR3 reads TGCGCCAGCAGCTTGAAGTCTCCAAGCGGGGGCGCCTACGAGCAGTACTTC. Amino acid sequence: CASSLKSPSGGAYEQYF.

Regarding this clone: The same CDR3 also results from other DNA sequences found in this sample. V is TRBV5-1 and J is TRBJ2-7; D possibly corresponds to TRBD1 (5 bases). The germline CDR1 and CDR2 sequences are SGHRS and YFSETQ. The CDR3 has 14 amino acids. With 0 bases removed from V and 3 bases from J, the gap between germline ends came to 10 bases. The CDR3 region is CASSLGQGVYEQYF. The CDR3 region has the DNA TGCGCCAGCAGCTTGGGCCAAGGGGTCTACGAGCAGTACTTC.

This chain connects TRBV30 to TRBJ1-1; D may be TRBD1 (6 bases). The germline CDR1 and CDR2 sequences are GTSNPN and SVGIG (reference sequence). V was trimmed by 0 bases and J by 11 bases, leaving 10 bases between them. CDR3 size: 11 residues. The CDR3 DNA reads TGTGCCTGGAGTGTACAGGGAATGGCTTTCTTT. Protein product: CAWSVQGMAFF.

This clone was detected only once. The rearrangement uses TRBV27 and TRBJ1-2, with a tentative D call TRBD1 (6 bases). The CDR3 extends over 13 amino acids. The V end lost 6 bases, the J end lost 5 bases, and 13 bases lay between the germline ends. Looked up from germline, CDR1 is MNHEY and CDR2 is SMNVEV (reference sequence). CDR3 DNA: TGTGCCAGCAGGGCAGGACAGTCTTATGGCTACACCTTC. It translates to CASRAGQSYGYTF.

The chain has TRBV7-3 and TRBJ2-7; 9 bases align to TRBD2. The trim removed 2 bases at V and 4 bases at J, leaving 3 bases unmatched. CDR3 length: 14 residues. Germline V CDR1 and CDR2: SGHTA, FQGTGA. The CDR3 protein is CASSLGGGEYEQYF. CDR3 DNA: TGTGCCAGCAGCTTAGGCGGGGGGGAGTACGAGCAGTACTTC.

The genes are TRBV27 and TRBJ1-2, with 11 bases fitting TRBD1. The CDR3 is 15 amino acids. With V trimmed by 3 bases and J by 8 bases, 8 bases remained unmatched. CDR1 is MNHEY, CDR2 SMNVEV, per germline (reference sequence). The CDR3 DNA reads TGTGCCAGCAGTTTGACGAGGACAGGGGGCGGAGGCTACACCTTC. This translates into CASSLTRTGGGGYTF.

This clone was counted a few times. V gene TRBV27 combines with J gene TRBJ2-7; D unresolved. Germline CDR1 reads MNHEY; CDR2 reads SMNVEV (reference sequence). Trimming shortened V by 5 bases and J by 3 bases, and 11 bases separated the two germline ends. The CDR3 is 13 amino acids. CDR3 region: CASSPVPRYEQYF. CDR3 bases: TGTGCCAGCAGTCCCGTCCCCCGCTACGAGCAGTACTTC.

The rearrangement uses TRBV7-3 and TRBJ2-2, with D possibly TRBD2 on 5 matching bases. The CDR3 contains 14 residues. CDR1 is SGHTA and CDR2 is FQGTGA in the germline V gene. V was clipped by 5 bases and J by 1 base, with 8 bases between them. CDR3 sequence (DNA): TGTGCCAGCAGCCGCAGCGGGAACACCGGGGAGCTGTTTTTT. It yields the protein CASSRSGNTGELFF.

The V gene is TRBV30, the J gene TRBJ2-7, with D tentatively TRBD2 (5 bases). This CDR3 has 14 residues. Germline assignment: CDR1 GTSNPN and CDR2 SVGIG (reference sequence). The V gene lost 2 bases and the J gene lost 4 bases, with 15 bases spanning the gap. For the CDR3, the DNA is TGTGCCTGGAGTCCGGGTTTAAGAGGGTACGAGCAGTACTTC. Translation gives CAWSPGLRGYEQYF.

A single count supports this clone. The J gene is TRBJ2-1, the V gene TRBV4-1; 8 nucleotides line up with TRBD2. Germline V CDR1 and CDR2: MGHRA, YSYEKL. The CDR3 has 16 amino acids. V shed 1 base and J 4 bases; nucleotides not matched to a gene: 6. The CDR3 region has the DNA TGCGCCAGCAGCCAAGTCGGGAGCGGGAGATACAATGAGCAGTTCTTC. It yields the protein CASSQVGSGRYNEQFF.